The present T cell receptor (beta chain) was sequenced within a study of blood T cells in healthy people across ages. The study, taken as a whole, reports: Long-lived donors had more naive CD4+ cells and higher diversity than aged donors. Significant beta diversity loss was already apparent by age roughly 40, declining roughly linearly.

Together with a sample-barcoded 5' primer, a J-beta primer mix was included in a second PCR lasting about 7 to 12 cycles. In TCRdb, the 5' RACE reads were re-called with MiXCR into one record per CDR3 protein. The data show about 680,000 distinct CDR3 sequences, with around 48% seen just once and around 32% held by the top ten. Unmatched junction bases numbered 10, after V lost 5 bases and J lost 5 bases. The CDR3 has 14 amino acids. Germline values: CDR1 DFQATT, CDR2 SNEGSKA (reference sequence). With respect to this clonotype: Its antigen is unknown.

This clonotype was sampled from a woman aged 55 to 70 in good health. The specimen was blood. J is TRBJ2-5 and V is TRBV20-1, with 8 bases matching TRBD2. The CDR3 reads CSAVREGLGETQYF. CDR3 in DNA: TGCAGTGCTGTTCGGGAGGGCCTGGGGGAGACCCAGTACTTC.